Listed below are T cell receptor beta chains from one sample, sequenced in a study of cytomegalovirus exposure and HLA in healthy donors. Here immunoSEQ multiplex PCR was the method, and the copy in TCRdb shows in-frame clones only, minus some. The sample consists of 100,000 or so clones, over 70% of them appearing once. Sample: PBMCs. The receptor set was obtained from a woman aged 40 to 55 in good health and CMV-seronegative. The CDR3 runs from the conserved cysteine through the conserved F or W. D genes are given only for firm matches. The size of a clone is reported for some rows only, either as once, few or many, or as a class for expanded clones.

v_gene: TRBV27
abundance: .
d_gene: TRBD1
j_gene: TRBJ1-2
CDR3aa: CASSPGQRNGYTF

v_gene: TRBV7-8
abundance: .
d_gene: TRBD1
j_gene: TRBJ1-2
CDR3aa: CASSLLGTGDNYGYTF

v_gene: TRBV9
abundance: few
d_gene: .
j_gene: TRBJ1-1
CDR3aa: CASSVAQGGKAFF

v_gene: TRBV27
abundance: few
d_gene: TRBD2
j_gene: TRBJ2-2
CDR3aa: CASSLSGVNTGELFF

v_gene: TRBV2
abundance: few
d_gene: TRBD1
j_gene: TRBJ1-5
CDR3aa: CASSPQGGNQPQHF

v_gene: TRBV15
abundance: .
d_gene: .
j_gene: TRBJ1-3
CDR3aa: CATSRDLPSSGNTIYF

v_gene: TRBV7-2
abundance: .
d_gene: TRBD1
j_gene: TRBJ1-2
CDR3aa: CASSSSGGAKANYGYTF

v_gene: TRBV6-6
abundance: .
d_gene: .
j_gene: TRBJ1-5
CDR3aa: CASSRRDSNQPQHF

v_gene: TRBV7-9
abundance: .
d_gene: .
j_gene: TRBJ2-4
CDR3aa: CASSRVKNIQYF

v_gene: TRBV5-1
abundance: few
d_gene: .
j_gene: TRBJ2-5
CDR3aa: CASTQQGQETQYF

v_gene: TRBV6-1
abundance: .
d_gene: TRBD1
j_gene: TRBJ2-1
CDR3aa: CASSDRQGAYEQFF

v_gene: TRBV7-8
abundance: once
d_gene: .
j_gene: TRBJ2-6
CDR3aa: CASSLSHSGANVLTF

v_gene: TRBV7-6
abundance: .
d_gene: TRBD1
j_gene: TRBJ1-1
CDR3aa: CASSSSGQVNTEAFF

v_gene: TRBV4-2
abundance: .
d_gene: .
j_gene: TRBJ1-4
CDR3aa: CASSQPTGRGEKLFF

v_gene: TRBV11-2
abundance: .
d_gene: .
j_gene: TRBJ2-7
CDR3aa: CASSHFYEQYF

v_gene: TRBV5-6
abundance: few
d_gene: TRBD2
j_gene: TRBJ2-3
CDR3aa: CASSFRGVLTDTQYF

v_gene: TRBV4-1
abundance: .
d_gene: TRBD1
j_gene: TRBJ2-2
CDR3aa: CASSEDRGWTGELFF

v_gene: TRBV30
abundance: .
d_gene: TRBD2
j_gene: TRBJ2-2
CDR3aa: CAWSSSGGWTGELFF

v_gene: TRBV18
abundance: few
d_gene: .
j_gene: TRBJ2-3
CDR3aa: CASSPPGGSPDTQYF

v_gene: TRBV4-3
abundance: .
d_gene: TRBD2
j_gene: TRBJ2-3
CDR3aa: CASSPGHGAGGSTDTQYF

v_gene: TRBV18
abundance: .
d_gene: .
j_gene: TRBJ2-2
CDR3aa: CASPPDSLNTGELFF

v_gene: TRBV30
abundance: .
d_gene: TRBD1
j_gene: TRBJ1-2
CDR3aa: CTGTGGYGYTF

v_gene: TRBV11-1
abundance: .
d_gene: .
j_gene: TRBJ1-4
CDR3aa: CASSPRNEKLFF

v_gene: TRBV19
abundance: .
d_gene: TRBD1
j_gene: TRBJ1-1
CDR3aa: CASSILGQGPLLAAFF

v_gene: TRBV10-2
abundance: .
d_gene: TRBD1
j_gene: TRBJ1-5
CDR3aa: CASSPQGARQPQHF

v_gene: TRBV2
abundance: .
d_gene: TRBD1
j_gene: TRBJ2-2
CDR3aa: CASSEGTGPGELFF

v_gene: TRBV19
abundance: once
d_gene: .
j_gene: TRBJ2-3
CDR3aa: CASSLVETDTQYF

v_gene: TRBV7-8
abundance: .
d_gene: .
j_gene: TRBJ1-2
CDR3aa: CASSLETSRAGYGYTF

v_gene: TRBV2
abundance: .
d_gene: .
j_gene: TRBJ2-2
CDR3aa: CASSFLAGQAGELFF

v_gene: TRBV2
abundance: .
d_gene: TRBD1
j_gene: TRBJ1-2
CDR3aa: CASRPQAGGNYGYTF

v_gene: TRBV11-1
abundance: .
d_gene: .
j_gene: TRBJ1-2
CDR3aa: CASSRGGTNLHGYTF

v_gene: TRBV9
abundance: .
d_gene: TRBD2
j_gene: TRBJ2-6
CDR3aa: CASSPRIAGGPGAGANVLTF

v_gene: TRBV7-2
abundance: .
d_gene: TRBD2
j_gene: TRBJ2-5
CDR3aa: CASSLFGGFEEAGTQYF

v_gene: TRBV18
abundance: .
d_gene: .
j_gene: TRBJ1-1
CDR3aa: CASSPPRGGNTEAFF

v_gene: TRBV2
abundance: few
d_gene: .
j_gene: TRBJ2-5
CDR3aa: CASSPRETQYF

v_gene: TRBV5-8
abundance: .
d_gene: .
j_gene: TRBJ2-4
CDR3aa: CASSLTTRDIQYF

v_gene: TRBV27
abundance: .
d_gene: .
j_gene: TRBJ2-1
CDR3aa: CASSLARVDEQFF

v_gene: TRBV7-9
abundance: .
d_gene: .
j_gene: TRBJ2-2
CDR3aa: CASSLVNSPGELFF

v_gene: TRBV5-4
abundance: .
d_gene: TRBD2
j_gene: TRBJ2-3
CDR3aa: CASSSPGLAGDTQYF

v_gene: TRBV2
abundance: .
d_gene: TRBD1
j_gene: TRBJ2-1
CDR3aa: CASSNDRAEQFF

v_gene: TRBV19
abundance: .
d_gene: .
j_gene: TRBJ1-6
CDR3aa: CASSIGRDNSPLHF

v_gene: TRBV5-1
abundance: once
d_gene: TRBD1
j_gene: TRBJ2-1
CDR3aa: CASSIPTGEHNEQFF

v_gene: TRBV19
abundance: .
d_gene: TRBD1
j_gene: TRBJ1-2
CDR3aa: CASSAIGTGYGYTF

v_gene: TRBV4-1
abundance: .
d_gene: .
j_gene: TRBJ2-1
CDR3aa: CASSPRGDEQFF

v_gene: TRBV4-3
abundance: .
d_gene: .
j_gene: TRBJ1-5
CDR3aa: CASSRTTGSNQPQHF